The 28 T cell receptor beta chains below all came from one sample that was sequenced in a study of blood T cell repertoires in COVID-19. The table came from immunoSEQ multiplex PCR; TCRdb's copy has only in-frame clones and leaves some out. The sample has around 110,000 clones, about 80% seen once. Sequenced material: peripheral blood. The origin of the receptors is a man in his 70s with active or convalescent COVID-19.

CDR3 nucleotide sequence: TGCAGCGTTGGAAGGGGCGACACTGAAGCTTTCTTT. As protein: CSVGRGDTEAFF. The gene calls are TRBV29-1 and TRBJ1-1, with D possibly being TRBD1 (5 bases). CDR3 length equals 12 residues. The V gene's germline CDR1 is SQVTM and CDR2 ANQGSEA. The V end was cut by 4 bases, the J end by 3 bases, with 9 bases between. The whole variable domain, filled in from reference TRBV29-1 and TRBJ1-1, reads SAVISQKPSRDICQRGTSLTIQCQVDSQVTMMFWYRQQPGQSLTLIATANQGSEATYESGFVIDKFPISRPNLTFSTLTVSNMSPEDSSIYLCSVGRGDTEAFFGQGTRLTVV.

This chain's CDR3 is CAIRTGDNSPLHF. Here the CDR3 DNA reads TGTGCCATTCGGACAGGGGATAATTCACCCCTCCACTTT. The V call is TRBV10-3, the J call TRBJ1-6; TRBD1 matches at 9 bases. This CDR3 spans 13 amino acids. The V segment lost 9 bases and the J segment 5 bases; nucleotides outside the gene matches: 2. Looked up from germline, CDR1 is ENHRY and CDR2 is SYGVKD.

The rearrangement joins TRBV27 to TRBJ1-4, with D maybe TRBD1 (6 bases). Trimming shortened V by 3 bases and J by 8 bases, and 13 bases separated the two germline ends. This CDR3 has 14 amino acids. Germline V gene lookup returns CDR1 MNHEY and CDR2 SMNVEV (reference sequence). The CDR3 DNA sequence: TGTGCCAGCAGTTTTAGGGGGTTGGGGGAAAAACTGTTTTTT. Translated: CASSFRGLGEKLFF.

The rearrangement links TRBV5-1 to TRBJ2-1; D is perhaps TRBD1 (6 bases). This CDR3 is built from 13 residues. Germline loops: CDR1 SGHRS, CDR2 YFSETQ. The V and J ends lost 2 bases and 6 bases respectively, with 9 bases between them. This CDR3 is CASSFVGGNEQFF. CDR3 DNA: TGCGCCAGCAGCTTTGTAGGGGGCAATGAGCAGTTCTTC.

This clone was seen once. The V and J genes are TRBV5-1 and TRBJ1-2; TRBD1 might be the D (6 bases). Germline lookup yields CDR1 SGHRS and CDR2 YFSETQ. The length of the CDR3 is 14 residues. Deletions cut 4 bases from V and 4 bases from J, with 14 bases between. The CDR3 protein is CASSPSQGSYGYTF. CDR3 sequence (DNA): TGCGCCAGCAGCCCCTCACAGGGAAGCTATGGCTACACCTTC.

This clone was picked up one time. The CDR3 DNA sequence: TGTGCCAGCAGCCGACAGAATAGGGACAATCAGCCCCAGCATTTT. Its translation: CASSRQNRDNQPQHF. V is TRBV5-8 and J is TRBJ1-5; perhaps TRBD1 as D (5 bases). From germline, CDR1 is SGHTS and CDR2 YDEGEE. Trimming left V 4 bases short and J 3 bases short, with 14 bases between. This CDR3 comprises 15 residues.

The rearrangement links TRBV6-1 to TRBJ2-7, with 7 bases that match TRBD2. The CDR3 length is 18 residues. Germline trimming cut 1 base from V and 1 base from J; bases unmatched to any gene: 13. Germline lookup yields CDR1 MNHNS and CDR2 SASEGT. CDR3 DNA sequence: TGTGCCAGCAGTGAAGGAGCTAGCGGAAACCCCCGTTCCTACGAGCAGTACTTC. This codes for CASSEGASGNPRSYEQYF.

The table lists this clone with a count of one. The V call is TRBV2, the J call TRBJ2-7, with 13 positions matching TRBD2. V dropped 6 bases and J dropped 2; count of bases not matched to a gene: 4. CDR1 and CDR2 (germline): SNHLY, FYNNEI. The CDR3 spans 15 residues. In DNA, the CDR3 is TGTGCCAGCAGCGATACTAGCGGGAGGGCCTACGAGCAGTACTTC. It specifies CASSDTSGRAYEQYF.

This sequence joins TRBV2 and TRBJ1-6, with D possibly TRBD1 on 6 matching bases. The V gene lost 2 bases and the J gene lost 9 bases, with 14 bases spanning the gap. Germline V gives CDR1 SNHLY, CDR2 FYNNEI. This CDR3 has 15 residues. CDR3 protein: CASSEFRGEGSPLHF. The CDR3 DNA sequence: TGTGCCAGCAGTGAATTCAGGGGCGAGGGTTCACCCCTCCACTTT.

This chain connects TRBV6-6 to TRBJ2-5; TRBD2 agrees at 9 bases. V gave up 6 bases and J gave up 5 bases; unmatched junction bases: 10. CDR1 is MNHNY, CDR2 SVGAGI, per germline (reference sequence). The CDR3 totals 15 residues. The CDR3 DNA follows: TGTGCCAGCAGCACGAGGCGGGGGGGCAATGAGACCCAGTACTTC. It yields the protein CASSTRRGGNETQYF.

This clone was seen more than once but under ten times. The chain joins TRBV11-3 to TRBJ2-7; 8 bases are a match to TRBD1. The V gene end was trimmed by 4 bases and the J gene end by 7 bases; junction bases not matched to a gene: 6. Germline V gives CDR1 SGHNT, CDR2 YENEEA. CDR3 length: 13 amino acids. CDR3 DNA: TGTGCCAGCAGCTCGGGACAGGCGGGTGAGCAGTACTTC. This sequence encodes CASSSGQAGEQYF.

The V and J genes are TRBV28 and TRBJ1-1, with D perhaps matching TRBD1 (6 bases). Trimming took off 7 bases at V and 3 bases at J, with 9 bases between the two ends. This CDR3 spans 12 amino acids. Looked up from germline, CDR1 is MDHEN and CDR2 is SYDVKM. The CDR3 DNA reads as TGTGCCAGCATTGACAGGTACACTGAAGCTTTCTTT. Amino acids: CASIDRYTEAFF. Supplemented by reference TRBV28 and TRBJ1-1, the full variable domain reads DVKVTQSSRYLVKRTGEKVFLECVQDMDHENMFWYRQDPGLGLRLIYFSYDVKMKEKGDIPEGYSVSREKKERFSLILESASTNQTSMYLCASIDRYTEAFFGQGTRLTVV.

The V call is TRBV4-2, the J call TRBJ2-1, with 9 bases that match TRBD2. V dropped 0 bases and J dropped 7; count of bases not matched to a gene: 7. This CDR3 has 16 residues. Germline V CDR1 and CDR2: LGHNA, YNFKEQ. The CDR3 bases are TGTGCCAGCAGCCAAGATCGTAGCGGGAGTTGGAATGAGCAGTTCTTC. It is translated as CASSQDRSGSWNEQFF.

This sequence joins TRBV5-5 and TRBJ2-5; TRBD2 matches at 7 bases. This CDR3 comprises 17 residues. Germline V lookup: CDR1 SGHKS, CDR2 YYEKEE (reference sequence). J gave up 6 bases and V 1 base, and 15 bases lay outside the gene matches. The CDR3 DNA sequence: TGTGCCAGCAGCTTGTCGGCAGCGGGGAACACCGGTCAGACCCAGTACTTC. Its protein product is CASSLSAAGNTGQTQYF.

The chain combines TRBV7-8 with TRBJ1-2; D ambiguous. CDR3 length: 14 residues. Germline V gene lookup returns CDR1 SGHVS and CDR2 FQNEAQ. V lost 2 bases and J lost 3, with 10 bases in between. CDR3 coding DNA: TGTGCCAGCAGCTTATTCGGGGAGGACTATGGCTACACCTTC. Translation: CASSLFGEDYGYTF.

The V gene is TRBV2, the J gene TRBJ2-1; 8 bases are shared with TRBD2. The CDR3 spans 14 residues. Germline V gene lookup returns CDR1 SNHLY and CDR2 FYNNEI. Trimming cost V 6 bases and J 2 bases; bases outside gene matches: 3. The CDR3 bases are TGTGCCAGCAGATCACTAGCGGCCTACAATGAGCAGTTCTTC. Translation gives CASRSLAAYNEQFF.

The chain is built from TRBV18 and TRBJ1-2, with D maybe TRBD1 (5 bases). The CDR3 runs to 17 residues. V lost 0 bases and J lost 8, with 22 bases in between. Germline V gene lookup returns CDR1 KGHSH and CDR2 LQKENI. CDR3 nucleotides: TGTGCCAGCTCACCACCGTTCTCGTCAGGGAGGGCTCGGGGCTACACCTTC. The encoded protein is CASSPPFSSGRARGYTF.

The V and J genes are TRBV11-1 and TRBJ2-3; 7 nucleotides line up with TRBD2. V shed 1 base, J shed 6 bases, and the junction held 7 bases outside the gene matches. The CDR3 covers 15 residues. From germline, CDR1 is SGHAT and CDR2 FQDESV (reference sequence). CDR3 in amino acids: CASSLVTSRPDTQYF. The DNA for the CDR3 is TGTGCCAGCAGCTTAGTGACTAGCAGGCCCGATACGCAGTATTTT. Combining the CDR3 with reference TRBV11-1 and TRBJ2-3 gives the whole variable domain EAEVAQSPRYKITEKSQAVAFWCDPISGHATLYWYRQILGQGPELLVQFQDESVVDDSQLPKDRFSAERLKGVDSTLKIQPAELGDSAMYLCASSLVTSRPDTQYFGPGTRLTVL.

V is TRBV5-5 and J is TRBJ1-3; the D gene is possibly TRBD1 (5 bases). This CDR3 contains 16 residues. V lost 2 bases to trimming and J lost 0 bases, with 12 bases between them. Germline V gene data show CDR1 as SGHKS and CDR2 as YYEKEE (reference sequence). The CDR3 here is CASSFVRDSSGNTIYF. The CDR3 DNA sequence: TGTGCCAGCAGCTTTGTGCGTGACAGCTCTGGAAACACCATATATTTT.

The V call is TRBV28, the J call TRBJ2-3, with a tentative D call TRBD1 (5 bases). V was pared by 1 base and J by 6 bases, with 14 bases between. CDR1 MDHEN and CDR2 SYDVKM come from the germline V gene. The CDR3 is made up of 15 amino acids. The CDR3 here is CASSLYGRAPDTQYF. CDR3 in DNA: TGTGCCAGCAGTTTATATGGCAGGGCCCCGGATACGCAGTATTTT.

CDR3 bases: TGTGCCAGCAAGAGTAATAGAGACGGCGGACTGTATAATTCACCCCTCCACTTT. Translated: CASKSNRDGGLYNSPLHF. V gene TRBV28 combines with J gene TRBJ1-6; D gene unclear. Per the germline V gene, CDR1 is MDHEN and CDR2 is SYDVKM. CDR3 size: 18 residues. Between the trimmed V and J ends, which lost 7 bases and 4 bases, there was a span of 23 bases.

The J gene is TRBJ2-2, the V gene TRBV11-2, with D perhaps matching TRBD1 (5 bases). Germline V gene lookup returns CDR1 SGHAT and CDR2 FQNNGV. The ends were cut back, 3 bases at V and 3 bases at J, with 14 bases in the middle. The CDR3 runs to 16 residues. For the CDR3, the DNA is TGTGCCAGCAGCTTCGGCTGGGGCCGATACACCGGGGAGCTGTTTTTT. As protein: CASSFGWGRYTGELFF.

The CDR3 bases are TGTGCCAGCAGCCAAGAAGGCCCGGGTTCGGGCTATGGCTACACCTTC. This encodes CASSQEGPGSGYGYTF. The J gene is TRBJ1-2, the V gene TRBV3-1 (or the pseudogene TRBV3-2), with D hard to call. With 0 bases removed from V and 4 bases from J, the gap between germline ends came to 15 bases. The CDR3 covers 16 residues. Germline-derived CDR1 and CDR2 are LGHDT and YNNKEL (reference sequence).

V gene TRBV11-2 combines with J gene TRBJ2-3; 7 bases are shared with TRBD2. The junction had 10 bases not matched to a gene; V was cut back by 1 base and J by 3 bases. The germline V gene has CDR1 SGHAT and CDR2 FQNNGV. The CDR3 extends over 17 amino acids. This chain's CDR3 is CASSLAGRESRTDTQYF. In DNA form, the CDR3 reads TGTGCCAGCAGCTTAGCGGGGCGGGAGTCAAGGACAGATACGCAGTATTTT.

The rearrangement uses TRBV6-5 and TRBJ2-2, with D possibly being TRBD2 (5 bases). This CDR3 is 14 amino acids long. Trimming cost V 0 bases and J 5 bases, with 7 bases left between them. From germline, CDR1 is MNHEY and CDR2 SVGAGI. The CDR3 DNA follows: TGTGCCAGCAGTTACTCCAGGAGGACCGGGGAGCTGTTTTTT. Translated: CASSYSRRTGELFF.

A remark on this clone: Additional DNA sequences in this sample encode the identical CDR3. The V call is TRBV5-1, the J call TRBJ2-7; D is perhaps TRBD2 (6 bases). The CDR3 is made up of 15 amino acids. CDR1 SGHRS and CDR2 YFSETQ come from the germline V gene. With 0 bases removed from V and 0 bases from J, the gap between germline ends came to 10 bases. The CDR3 reads CASSLGDSSSYEQYF. DNA of the CDR3: TGCGCCAGCAGCTTGGGGGACTCCAGCTCCTACGAGCAGTACTTC.

The chain links TRBV7-2 to TRBJ1-2, with D unclear. Germline V gene lookup returns CDR1 SGHTA and CDR2 FQGNSA. This CDR3 has 12 amino acids. V lost 2 bases and J 4 bases, leaving 5 bases between the germline ends. CDR3 region: CASSLTSYGYTF. The CDR3 DNA sequence: TGTGCCAGCAGCTTAACCAGCTATGGCTACACCTTC.

This chain uses TRBV7-2 with TRBJ2-2; D may be TRBD2 (6 bases). CDR1 is SGHTA, CDR2 FQGNSA, per germline. CDR3 length equals 15 residues. V lost 5 bases and J 1 base, leaving 11 bases between the germline ends. CDR3 amino acids: CASSLRDWNTGELFF. The CDR3 DNA reads TGTGCCAGCAGCCTCCGGGACTGGAACACCGGGGAGCTGTTTTTT.